This T cell receptor beta chain was documented in a study of shared clonotypes between healthy human individuals. About the research overall: Researchers drew samples from a couple of women and a few men aged 18 to 49.

Germline V gives CDR1 SNHLY, CDR2 FYNNEI. V dropped 3 bases and J dropped 2; count of bases not matched to a gene: 6. The CDR3 extends over 15 amino acids. There were no recent acute infections or vaccinations among the donors, who were healthy HIV-negative adults. Among the donors, all were Caucasian adults who lived in Nashville, Tennessee. The protocol was immunoSEQ multiplex PCR, while the TCRdb copy is restricted to in-frame clones and leaves out a portion. Of 450,000 to 500,000 clones in the sample, over 75% were seen once. What was sequenced was PBMCs. The rearrangement joins TRBV2 to TRBJ1-2, with TRBD1 matching over 7 bases. The clonotype was recovered from a woman aged 40 to 49 in good health. Some clones in this sample may be carry-over from other donors' samples. The chain's CDR3 is CASSDRGRGNYGYTF. The CDR3 DNA is TGTGCCAGCAGTGATAGGGGCAGGGGGAACTATGGCTACACCTTC. The whole variable domain, filled in from reference TRBV2 and TRBJ1-2, reads EPEVTQTPSHQVTQMGQEVILRCVPISNHLYFYWYRQILGQKVEFLVSFYNNEISEKSEIFDDQFSVERPDGSNFTLKIRSTKLEDSAMYFCASSDRGRGNYGYTFGSGTRLTVV.